This TCR beta chain was recorded in a study of blood T cell repertoires in COVID-19. Study-level information: T cells, B-cell-depleted T cells, or PBMCs provided the cDNA or gDNA that served as material.

This CDR3 spans 16 amino acids. V dropped 2 bases and J dropped 6; count of bases not matched to a gene: 9. CDR1 is KGHDR, CDR2 SFDVKD, per germline. As originally analysed: Amplification from reference gene primers served as the basis for estimated nucleated cell counts. Sequencing was performed with immunoSEQ multiplex PCR; in TCRdb, only in-frame clones are kept and a portion is missing. The DNA was the basis for D and trimming; V, J and clone size are from that table. Counted here are 50,000 or so clones, 77% occurring once; the ten biggest clones make up about 20%. The chain has TRBV24-1 and TRBJ2-3; 8 bases map to TRBD2. Sequencing used peripheral blood. The origin of this receptor is a human donor with active or convalescent COVID-19. The donor label of this sample is uncertain. CDR3 residues: CATSDSDGRAADTQYF. In nucleotides, the CDR3 is TGTGCCACCAGTGATTCGGACGGGAGGGCCGCGGATACGCAGTATTTT.